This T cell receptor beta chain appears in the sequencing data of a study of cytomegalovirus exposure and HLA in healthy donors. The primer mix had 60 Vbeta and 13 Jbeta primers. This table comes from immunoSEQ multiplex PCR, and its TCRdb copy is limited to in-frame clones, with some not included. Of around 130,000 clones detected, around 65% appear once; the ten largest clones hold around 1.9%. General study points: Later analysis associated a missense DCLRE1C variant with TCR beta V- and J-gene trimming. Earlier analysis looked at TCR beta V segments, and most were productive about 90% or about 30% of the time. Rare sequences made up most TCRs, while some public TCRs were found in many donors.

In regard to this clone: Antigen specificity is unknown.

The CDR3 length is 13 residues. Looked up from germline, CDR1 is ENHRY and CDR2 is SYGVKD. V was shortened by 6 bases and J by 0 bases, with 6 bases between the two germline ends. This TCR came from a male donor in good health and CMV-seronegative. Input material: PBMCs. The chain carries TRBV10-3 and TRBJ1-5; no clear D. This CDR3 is CAISQDSNQPQHF. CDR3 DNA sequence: TGTGCCATCAGCCAGGATAGCAATCAGCCCCAGCATTTT.